These 27 T cell receptor beta chains were sequenced from one sample in a study of T cells in Graves' hyperthyroidism and ophthalmopathy. Amplification targeted TCR beta CDR3 regions from RNA transcripts. The TCR CDR3 was amplified in a first-round RT-PCR using the HTBI primer set. MiXCR, applied by TCRdb to the multiplex PCR reads, yields one record per CDR3 protein. The data show a few hundred thousand distinct CDR3 sequences, with around 13% seen just once and about 4.9% held by the top ten. Sequencing was performed on blood. The source is a woman aged 18-35 years with Graves' hyperthyroidism.

This clonotype was seen repeatedly, ten times or more. This chain links TRBV11-2 with TRBJ2-7, with 13 bases fitting TRBD2. The CDR3 runs to 16 residues. J gave up 2 bases and V 2 bases, and 3 bases lay outside the gene matches. Germline CDR1 reads SGHAT; CDR2 reads FQNNGV. CDR3: CASSLSGLAGAYEQYF. CDR3 nucleotide sequence: TGTGCCAGCAGCTTATCCGGACTAGCGGGGGCCTACGAGCAGTACTTC.

The gene calls are TRBV10-2 and TRBJ1-6; D might be TRBD1 (6 bases). The V and J ends lost 4 bases and 7 bases respectively, with 11 bases between them. Germline CDR1 reads WSHSY; CDR2 reads SAAADI. The CDR3 spans 14 residues. CDR3 coding DNA: TGCGCCAGCAGTGCGCGGACAGACAATTCACCCCTCCACTTT. It is translated as CASSARTDNSPLHF.

This clonotype came up once. A much larger clone differs by one base, so this may be a read error. The chain carries TRBV6-1 and TRBJ2-1, with D possibly TRBD1 on 5 matching bases. The DNA matches TRBJ2-7 better at its end, which makes the J call doubtful. Germline V gene data show CDR1 as MNHNS and CDR2 as SASEGT. CDR3 size: 13 residues. The CDR3 spells CASSPGNYNEQYF. CDR3 nucleotide sequence: TGTGCCAGCAGTCCAGGGAACTACAATGAGCAGTACTTC.

This clonotype was seen ten or more times. The rearrangement uses TRBV6-6 and TRBJ1-1; 9 bases map to TRBD1. CDR1 is MNHNY and CDR2 is SVGAGI in the germline V gene (reference sequence). This CDR3 contains 16 residues. V lost 2 bases, J lost 8 bases, and 12 bases stayed unmatched. In nucleotides, the CDR3 is TGTGCCAGCAGTTACGACAAGGGGACAGGGAGCTCAGAAGCTTTCTTT. Translation: CASSYDKGTGSSEAFF.

This chain connects TRBV29-1 to TRBJ1-5; D possibly corresponds to TRBD1 (5 bases). Trimming shortened V by 4 bases and J by 7 bases, and 14 bases separated the two germline ends. CDR3 size: 13 residues. Germline assignment: CDR1 SQVTM and CDR2 ANQGSEA. The CDR3 region is CSVARGPRQPQHF. The CDR3 bases are TGCAGCGTTGCTAGGGGCCCAAGGCAGCCCCAGCATTTT.

The rearrangement links TRBV19 to TRBJ2-2; TRBD1 matches 9 bases. Germline CDR1 reads LNHDA; CDR2 reads SQIVND (reference sequence). V shed 1 base and J 6 bases; nucleotides not matched to a gene: 0. The CDR3 has 14 residues. This CDR3 is CASSIGQGAGELFF. The CDR3 DNA reads as TGTGCCAGTAGTATAGGACAGGGGGCCGGGGAGCTGTTTTTT.

This clonotype has ten or more counts. Germline is not matched at one junction end, which may reflect a read error. This chain connects TRBV11-2 to TRBJ2-1, with 10 positions matching TRBD2. This CDR3 has 15 residues. CDR1 SGHAT and CDR2 FQNNGV come from the germline V gene. CDR3 DNA sequence: TGTGCCAGCAGATTAGCGGGAGGATCCTACAATGAGCAGTTCTTC. Encoded protein: CASRLAGGSYNEQFF.

This clonotype was recorded a few times. The V and J genes are TRBV2 and TRBJ1-2, with 10 bases lining up with TRBD1. V shed 8 bases and J 13 bases; nucleotides not matched to a gene: 13. The length of the CDR3 is 13 residues. Germline-derived CDR1 and CDR2 are SNHLY and FYNNEI. The CDR3 loop is CASRRDRGVDCTF. CDR3 nucleotide sequence: TGTGCCAGCCGCCGGGACAGGGGAGTGGATTGCACCTTC.

The chain couples TRBV10-2 to TRBJ1-3, with D unclear. CDR3 length: 17 residues. Trimming took off 2 bases at V and 0 bases at J, with 14 bases between the two ends. Germline CDR1 WSHSY, CDR2 SAAADI. The CDR3 spells CASSEQAAGSSGNTIYF. The DNA for the CDR3 is TGCGCCAGCAGTGAGCAGGCAGCGGGATCCTCTGGAAACACCATATATTTT.

The sample holds many counts of this clonotype. The gene calls are TRBV29-1 and TRBJ2-1, with 10 bases matching TRBD1. The CDR3 is 13 residues long. Germline CDR1 reads SQVTM; CDR2 reads ANQGSEA. V trimming: 7 bases; J trimming: 6 bases; junction bases outside the gene matches: 6. The DNA of the CDR3 is TGCAGCGCGAGGACAGGGGGAAGCAATGAGCAGTTCTTC. Translation gives CSARTGGSNEQFF.

This clonotype appeared many times. The V gene is TRBV30, the J gene TRBJ2-5, with D possibly matching TRBD1 (6 bases). Trimming took off 1 base at V and 2 bases at J, with 11 bases between the two ends. Germline V gene lookup returns CDR1 GTSNPN and CDR2 SVGIG (reference sequence). CDR3 length: 14 amino acids. This chain's CDR3 is CAWSGGHGQETQYF. Written as DNA, the CDR3 is TGTGCCTGGAGTGGGGGACACGGTCAAGAGACCCAGTACTTC. The whole variable domain, filled in from reference TRBV30 and TRBJ2-5, reads SQTIHQWPATLVQPVGSPLSLECTVEGTSNPNLYWYRQAAGRGLQLLFYSVGIGQISSEVPQNLSASRPQDRQFILSSKKLLLSDSGFYLCAWSGGHGQETQYFGPGTRLLVL.

As to this clonotype: A much larger clone sits a single nucleotide away, making a read error possible. CDR3 nucleotides: TGTGCCAGCAGCCCAAGAACTAGCACGCCGCACGAGCAGTACTTC. Its protein is CASSPRTSTPHEQYF. This sequence joins TRBV13 and TRBJ2-7; maybe TRBD2 (6 bases). Trimming cost V 5 bases and J 5 bases, with 19 bases left between them. The germline CDR1 and CDR2 sequences are PRHDT and FYEKMQ (reference sequence). This CDR3 has 15 amino acids.

This clonotype was counted at least ten times. The genes are TRBV20-1 and TRBJ2-5; 9 nucleotides line up with TRBD2. Germline V gene data show CDR1 as DFQATT and CDR2 as SNEGSKA (reference sequence). The length of the CDR3 is 15 residues. V was clipped by 6 bases and J by 7 bases; unmatched bases: 15. The CDR3 here is CSATSRLAEVGTQYF. The CDR3 DNA reads TGCAGTGCAACCTCCAGACTAGCGGAAGTGGGGACCCAGTACTTC.

This clonotype was counted many times. The genes are TRBV11-2 and TRBJ2-7; 10 positions match TRBD2. Germline V gene lookup returns CDR1 SGHAT and CDR2 FQNNGV. V dropped 8 bases and J dropped 3; count of bases not matched to a gene: 19. The CDR3 sequence is 18 residues long. As DNA, the CDR3 is TGTGCCAGCCGCGCCGTCAGCGGGAGGGCAGGGTCGCGCTACGAGCAGTACTTC. Encoded protein: CASRAVSGRAGSRYEQYF.

This clonotype was seen at least ten times. The chain joins TRBV28 to TRBJ2-7; no reliable D call. CDR3 length: 16 amino acids. Trimming stripped 7 bases from V and 0 bases from J, with 19 bases between. The germline V gene has CDR1 MDHEN and CDR2 SYDVKM. The CDR3 region is CASTRTALSSSYEQYF. The DNA for the CDR3 is TGTGCCAGCACGAGAACGGCCCTATCTAGCTCCTACGAGCAGTACTTC.

The chain links TRBV19 to TRBJ2-7; the D gene is possibly TRBD1 (6 bases). Trimming left V 5 bases short and J 2 bases short, with 16 bases between. Germline CDR1 LNHDA, CDR2 SQIVND (reference sequence). There are 15 residues in the CDR3. As DNA, the CDR3 is TGTGCCAGTAGTTCCAAAGACGGGACAACCTACGAGCAGTACTTC. Protein: CASSSKDGTTYEQYF.

This clonotype was found many times. This chain connects TRBV7-9 to TRBJ2-1, with 10 bases matching TRBD2. CDR1 is SEHNR and CDR2 is FQNEAQ in the germline V gene (reference sequence). The CDR3 runs 15 residues. V lost 5 bases, J lost 5 bases, and 6 bases stayed unmatched. CDR3 DNA: TGTGCCAGCAGCCCTAGCGGGAGATCCCACAATGAGCAGTTCTTC. Its protein is CASSPSGRSHNEQFF.

This clonotype was seen only a few times. This chain uses TRBV7-4 with TRBJ2-1; 13 bases align to TRBD2. Looked up from germline, CDR1 is SGHVT and CDR2 is SQSDAQ. CDR3 length: 21 amino acids. J lost 4 bases, V lost 3 bases, and 18 bases had no gene match. The CDR3 bases are TGTGCCAGCAGCTTCCAGGCTGTAGGACTAGCGGGAGAGCAATTATACAATGAGCAGTTCTTC. Protein product: CASSFQAVGLAGEQLYNEQFF. Full variable domain (rest looked up from reference TRBV7-4 and TRBJ2-1): GAGVSQSPRYKVAKRGRDVALRCDSISGHVTLYWYRQTLGQGSEVLTYSQSDAQRDKSGRPSGRFSAERPERSVSTLKIQRTEQGDSAVYLCASSFQAVGLAGEQLYNEQFFGPGTRLTVL.

CDR3 loop: CASARGGRTDTQYF. In DNA, the CDR3 is TGTGCCAGCGCTCGGGGCGGCCGGACAGATACGCAGTATTTT. The genes are TRBV6-1 and TRBJ2-3; the D gene could be TRBD1 or TRBD2 (5 bases each). The length of the CDR3 is 14 residues. Per germline, CDR1 MNHNS and CDR2 SASEGT. V shed 8 bases and J shed 3 bases, with 15 bases lying between them.

This clonotype was counted at least ten times. CDR3 coding DNA: TGTGCCAGCAGCCTCCGACAGGGTGGAGAAGCTTTCTTT. This encodes CASSLRQGGEAFF. The rearrangement joins TRBV11-2 to TRBJ1-1, with TRBD1 identical over 7 bases. The CDR3 consists of 13 residues. Germline V lookup: CDR1 SGHAT, CDR2 FQNNGV. V lost 5 bases to trimming and J lost 8 bases; unmatched junction nucleotides: 8.

This clonotype has a count of ten or more. V gene TRBV28 combines with J gene TRBJ2-5, with 13 positions matching TRBD2. CDR3 length equals 18 residues. J lost 5 bases, V lost 10 bases, and 19 bases had no gene match. CDR1 is MDHEN and CDR2 is SYDVKM in the germline V gene. CDR3: CATETAGLAGSQRETQYF. In DNA form, the CDR3 reads TGTGCCACCGAGACCGCGGGACTAGCGGGGAGCCAGCGGGAGACCCAGTACTTC. Full variable domain (outside the CDR3, taken from reference TRBV28 and TRBJ2-5): DVKVTQSSRYLVKRTGEKVFLECVQDMDHENMFWYRQDPGLGLRLIYFSYDVKMKEKGDIPEGYSVSREKKERFSLILESASTNQTSMYLCATETAGLAGSQRETQYFGPGTRLLVL.

This clonotype has only a few counts. This chain connects TRBV6-2 or TRBV6-3 to TRBJ2-2, with unresolved D. Germline V gene sequence: CDR1 MNHEY, CDR2 SVGEGT. V was pared by 6 bases and J by 7 bases, with 15 bases between. This CDR3 has 14 residues. The CDR3 is CASRETGSGGELFF. The DNA for the CDR3 is TGTGCCAGCAGGGAAACTGGCTCAGGCGGGGAGCTGTTTTTT.

This clonotype was detected only a few times. This sequence joins TRBV5-1 and TRBJ1-2, with unresolved D. The ends were cut back, 0 bases at V and 2 bases at J, with 8 bases in the middle. There are 14 residues in the CDR3. CDR1 is SGHRS and CDR2 is YFSETQ in the germline V gene. The CDR3 bases are TGCGCCAGCAGCTTGGAGACCGAGAACTATGGCTACACCTTC. Encoded protein: CASSLETENYGYTF.

This clonotype was recorded a few times. V usage is TRBV6-6 and J usage is TRBJ1-2; D uncertain. CDR1 and CDR2 (germline): MNHNY, SVGAGI (reference sequence). V was clipped by 2 bases and J by 2 bases, with 15 bases between them. This CDR3 region has 16 residues. DNA of the CDR3: TGTGCCAGCAGTTACGACGGGCCGCCGGACAACTATGGCTACACCTTC. Its translation: CASSYDGPPDNYGYTF.

In this sample, this clonotype turned up once. An end of the junction does not agree with germline; a read error may underlie this. The V gene is TRBV20-1, the J gene TRBJ2-1, with D perhaps TRBD2 (6 bases). Germline CDR1 is DFQATT and CDR2 is SNEGSKA (reference sequence). The CDR3 has 15 residues. CDR3 in amino acids: CSNRGDLYSYNGQFF. CDR3 coding DNA: TGCAGTAATCGAGGGGACTTATACTCCTACAATGGGCAGTTCTTC.

This clonotype was detected ten times or more. The V and J genes are TRBV12-3 or TRBV12-4 and TRBJ2-3; D tentatively reads TRBD1 or TRBD2 (6 bases each). V was clipped by 9 bases and J by 1 base, with 14 bases between them. This CDR3 has 14 residues. CDR3 nucleotides: TGTGCCAGGGAGGGGGAGCAAGGCACAGATACGCAGTATTTT. It is translated as CAREGEQGTDTQYF.

This clonotype occurred many times. The V gene is TRBV20-1, the J gene TRBJ1-1, with TRBD1 matching over 12 bases. The CDR3 is 15 amino acids. Trimming cost V 0 bases and J 6 bases; bases outside gene matches: 5. The germline gives CDR1 DFQATT, CDR2 SNEGSKA (reference sequence). In DNA form, the CDR3 reads TGCAGTGCTAGAGAGGGAGGGACAGGGGGCTCTGAAGCTTTCTTT. It encodes CSAREGGTGGSEAFF.